These T cell receptor beta chains were read from a single sample in a study of blood T cell repertoires in COVID-19. Data came from immunoSEQ multiplex PCR; TCRdb stores just in-frame clones and leaves some out. Among 100,000 or so clones listed, roughly four fifths were seen once. Sequenced input: peripheral blood. The receptors stem from a man aged 55-75 years with acute or convalescent COVID-19. CDR3s include the opening cysteine and the closing phenylalanine or tryptophan. D genes are given only for firm matches. Not all rows give a size; the values are once, few, many and, for expanded clones, a class.

>TRBD2|TRBJ2-1|TRBV5-1|NA|16
TGCGCCAGCAGCCCCCCCGGGACTAGCGGTTACAATGAGCAGTTCTTC
CASSPPGTSGYNEQFF
>NA|TRBJ2-2|TRBV7-3|NA|19
TGTGCCAGCAGCTTACCCCTCCGGCCGGGACATTCGAACACCGGGGAGCTGTTTTTT
CASSLPLRPGHSNTGELFF
>TRBD1|TRBJ1-1|TRBV4-2|NA|16
TGTGCCAGCAGCCAAGCGGTCCGACAGGGTGGCACTGAAGCTTTCTTT
CASSQAVRQGGTEAFF
>TRBD2|TRBJ2-1|TRBV3-1/TRBV3-2|NA|15
TGTGCCAGCAGCTATTTGGGACTACGGAACAATGAGCAGTTCTTC
CASSYLGLRNNEQFF
>TRBD1|TRBJ2-1|TRBV5-1|NA|16
TGCGCCAGCAGCACATCGGGACAGGGTTTTCGGAATGAGCAGTTCTTC
CASSTSGQGFRNEQFF
>TRBD1|TRBJ1-3|TRBV18|NA|16
TGTGCCAGCTCACCCATGACAGGGGACTCTGGAAACACCATATATTTT
CASSPMTGDSGNTIYF
>TRBD2|TRBJ2-7|TRBV9|NA|14
TGTGCCAGCAGCGTAGATCCAGCGGGGACCGAGCAGTACTTC
CASSVDPAGTEQYF
>TRBD2|TRBJ2-1|TRBV6-2/TRBV6-3|NA|18
TGTGCCAGCAGTTACCCCCCCGGGACTAGCGGGGGTTACAATGAGCAGTTCTTC
CASSYPPGTSGGYNEQFF
>NA|TRBJ1-3|TRBV12-3/TRBV12-4|once|13
TGTGCCAGCAGTACCTACAGGGTGGACACCATATATTTT
CASSTYRVDTIYF
>TRBD2|TRBJ2-1|TRBV30|NA|11
TGTGCCGGCGGGAGGTACAATGAGCAGTTCTTC
CAGGRYNEQFF
>NA|TRBJ2-5|TRBV10-3|NA|13
TGTGCCATCAGGGGGGAGGAGGGAAAGACCCAGTACTTC
CAIRGEEGKTQYF
>TRBD1|TRBJ1-2|TRBV9|NA|17
TGTGCCAGCAGCGTCTTCGACATTCCCGGGACAGAAAAGGGCTACACCTTC
CASSVFDIPGTEKGYTF
>NA|TRBJ1-1|TRBV11-2|NA|12
TGTGCCAGCAGCCCTCACTTCACTGAAGCTTTCTTT
CASSPHFTEAFF
>TRBD1|TRBJ1-5|TRBV19|NA|13
TGTGCCAGTGGGGACAGTTCGAATCAGCCCCAGCATTTT
CASGDSSNQPQHF